This T cell receptor beta chain was identified during a study of blood T cells in healthy people across ages. Germline values: CDR1 MNHNY, CDR2 SVGAGI (reference sequence). The CDR3 sequence is 13 residues long. The V gene lost 2 bases and the J gene lost 4 bases, with 8 bases spanning the gap. Combining a sample-barcoded 5' primer with a J-beta primer mix, a second PCR ran for about 6 to 12 cycles. Each CDR3 protein is one row after TCRdb ran MiXCR on the 5' RACE reads. This repertoire shows about 720,000 distinct CDR3 sequences, roughly 20% found once; its top ten account for around 21%. V usage is TRBV6-6 and J usage is TRBJ1-1, with D perhaps TRBD1 (5 bases). Sequencing was performed on blood. The source is a man in his sixties or seventies in good health. The CDR3 DNA reads as TGTGCCAGCAGTTACCTTCAGGGCACTGAAGCTTTCTTT. Translation gives CASSYLQGTEAFF.